The rows below give T cell receptor beta chains drawn from one sample of a study of CD8 T cells in Susac syndrome. TCRdb passed the immunoSEQ multiplex PCR reads through MiXCR, listing each CDR3 protein once. Of about 120,000 distinct CDR3 sequences in the sample, nearly 96% were seen once. The material sequenced was CD4+ T cells from PBMCs. Every receptor here comes from a human donor with Susac syndrome. Both conserved end residues are part of each CDR3. D genes are given only for firm matches. Only part of the rows carry a size: once, few, many, or a class if the clone is expanded.

length	J	size	D	V	CDR3	DNA
12	TRBJ1-1	.	.	TRBV7-8	CASSLYPTEAFF	TGTGCCAGCAGCTTATATCCCACTGAAGCTTTCTTT
13	TRBJ2-1	.	.	TRBV18	CASSELTRHEQFF	TGTGCCAGCTCAGAACTAACCCGGCATGAGCAGTTCTTC
11	TRBJ2-3	.	.	TRBV3-1	CASSQRDTQYF	TGTGCCAGCAGCCAACGAGATACGCAGTATTTT
13	TRBJ2-3	.	.	TRBV7-9	CASSLVPPDTQYF	TGTGCCAGCAGCTTAGTTCCTCCAGATACGCAGTATTTT
12	TRBJ1-4	.	.	TRBV9	CASSQPNGKLFF	TGTGCCAGCAGCCAACCCAATGGAAAACTGTTTTTT
16	TRBJ2-1	few	TRBD2	TRBV5-4	CASSLALAGGMDEQFF	TGTGCCAGCAGCTTGGCACTAGCGGGAGGAATGGATGAGCAGTTCTTC
14	TRBJ1-1	.	.	TRBV5-1	CASSLGQVNTEAFF	TGCGCCAGCAGCTTGGGTCAAGTAAACACTGAAGCTTTCTTT
12	TRBJ2-3	.	.	TRBV29-1	CSVDLAADTQYF	TGCAGCGTTGATCTAGCCGCAGATACGCAGTATTTT
16	TRBJ2-5	.	TRBD2	TRBV12-3/TRBV12-4	CASSWGLAGGRETQYF	TGTGCCAGCAGTTGGGGACTAGCGGGAGGTAGAGAGACCCAGTACTTC
17	TRBJ2-6	.	TRBD2	TRBV9	CASSLSAGGQGANVLTF	TGTGCCAGCAGCCTCAGCGCGGGGGGGCAAGGGGCCAACGTCCTGACTTTC
14	TRBJ2-3	.	.	TRBV29-1	CSVEGRNWADTQYF	TGCAGCGTTGAGGGCAGGAATTGGGCAGATACGCAGTATTTT
12	TRBJ2-2	once	TRBD2	TRBV29-1	CSVAGGTGELFF	TGCAGCGTTGCGGGGGGAACCGGGGAGCTGTTTTTT
15	TRBJ2-7	few	TRBD2	TRBV29-1	CSAGLAGGILGEQYF	TGCAGCGCCGGACTAGCGGGAGGTATCCTAGGGGAGCAGTACTTC
11	TRBJ1-1	.	.	TRBV12-3/TRBV12-4	CASSWRREAFF	TGTGCCAGCAGTTGGAGGAGGGAAGCTTTCTTT
14	TRBJ2-7	.	.	TRBV20-1	CSAREGVGYYEQYF	TGCAGTGCTAGAGAGGGCGTAGGATACTACGAGCAGTACTTC
13	TRBJ2-5	.	.	TRBV14	CASSRTLRETQYF	TGTGCCAGCAGCCGGACCCTGAGGGAGACCCAGTACTTC
14	TRBJ2-7	.	.	TRBV7-3	CASSPSHEGYEQYF	TGTGCCAGCAGCCCCTCCCACGAAGGGTACGAGCAGTACTTC
14	TRBJ2-7	.	.	TRBV7-2	CASSSGLKEYEQYF	TGTGCCAGCAGCTCGGGACTTAAGGAATACGAGCAGTACTTC
16	TRBJ2-2	.	TRBD1	TRBV29-1	CSVEPRGGQGTGELFF	TGCAGCGTTGAACCCCGCGGAGGACAGGGTACCGGGGAGCTGTTTTTT
14	TRBJ2-1	.	.	TRBV20-1	CSARGDSSYNEQFF	TGCAGTGCTAGAGGGGACTCAAGCTACAATGAGCAGTTCTTC
15	TRBJ1-2	.	TRBD1	TRBV5-1	CASRSNWDSNYGYTF	TGCGCCAGCAGATCGAATTGGGACAGCAACTATGGCTACACCTTC
13	TRBJ2-7	.	.	TRBV20-1	CSARADWSYEQYF	TGCAGTGCTAGAGCTGACTGGTCCTACGAGCAGTACTTC
17	TRBJ2-6	.	TRBD1	TRBV20-1	CSARRTGRTLGANVLTF	TGCAGTGCTAGGCGGACAGGGCGGACTCTCGGGGCCAACGTCCTGACTTTC
15	TRBJ1-2	.	TRBD1	TRBV28	CASRSPGQGDYGYTF	TGTGCCAGCAGATCCCCGGGACAGGGGGACTATGGCTACACCTTC
15	TRBJ2-7	.	.	TRBV7-2	CASSLARGFLYEQYF	TGTGCCAGCAGCTTAGCTAGGGGGTTTTTGTACGAGCAGTACTTC
13	TRBJ2-1	.	.	TRBV9	CASSPNPYNEQFF	TGTGCCAGCAGCCCGAACCCCTACAATGAGCAGTTCTTC
13	TRBJ1-2	.	.	TRBV7-8	CASSLGRLGGYTF	TGTGCCAGCAGCTTGGGCCGCTTAGGGGGCTACACCTTC
15	TRBJ2-5	.	TRBD2	TRBV29-1	CSVEPRTSTLETQYF	TGCAGCGTTGAGCCCAGGACTAGCACCCTAGAGACCCAGTACTTC
15	TRBJ2-7	.	TRBD1	TRBV20-1	CSARPPTDRGYEQYF	TGCAGTGCTAGACCCCCCACGGACAGGGGATACGAGCAGTACTTC
18	TRBJ2-3	.	TRBD2	TRBV9	CASSVEEAGLAGDTTQYF	TGTGCCAGCAGCGTAGAGGAGGCGGGACTAGCGGGAGATACTACGCAGTATTTT
17	TRBJ2-2	.	TRBD2	TRBV2	CASSGLSGGPFGGELFF	TGTGCCAGCAGTGGGTTGTCGGGAGGGCCTTTCGGCGGGGAGCTGTTTTTT
13	TRBJ2-7	once	.	TRBV30	CAWSGGVPYEQYF	TGTGCCTGGAGTGGAGGGGTCCCCTACGAGCAGTACTTC
15	TRBJ2-5	.	.	TRBV30	CAWAIWGGTRETQYF	TGTGCCTGGGCGATCTGGGGCGGGACGAGAGAGACCCAGTACTTC
17	TRBJ2-3	.	TRBD2	TRBV9	CASSPGTASGSTDTQYF	TGTGCCAGCAGCCCAGGGACTGCTAGCGGGAGCACCGATACGCAGTATTTT
12	TRBJ2-1	.	TRBD2	TRBV20-1	CSVAGGPNEQFF	TGCAGTGTGGCGGGAGGACCCAATGAGCAGTTCTTC
14	TRBJ2-6	.	.	TRBV30	CAWSRTTGANVLTF	TGTGCCTGGAGTCGGACGACTGGGGCCAACGTCCTGACTTTC
14	TRBJ2-1	.	.	TRBV29-1	CSVGPGGSYNEQFF	TGCAGCGTTGGACCCGGAGGCTCCTACAATGAGCAGTTCTTC
13	TRBJ1-5	.	.	TRBV6-1	CASSESQDQPQHF	TGTGCCAGCAGTGAAAGCCAGGATCAGCCCCAGCATTTT
13	TRBJ2-2	.	.	TRBV19	CASSIPVPGELFF	TGTGCCAGTAGTATCCCGGTGCCCGGGGAGCTGTTTTTT
15	TRBJ2-2	.	.	TRBV5-4	CASSFSLTNTGELFF	TGTGCCAGCAGCTTTTCACTGACCAACACCGGGGAGCTGTTTTTT
12	TRBJ1-2	.	.	TRBV14	CASSPSIYGYTF	TGTGCCAGCAGCCCCAGTATTTATGGCTACACCTTC
11	TRBJ1-2	.	.	TRBV28	CASSSYYGYTF	TGTGCCAGCAGCTCCTATTATGGCTACACCTTC
13	TRBJ1-3	once	.	TRBV20-1	CSAPDTQRNTIYF	TGCAGTGCTCCAGACACCCAGAGAAACACCATATATTTT